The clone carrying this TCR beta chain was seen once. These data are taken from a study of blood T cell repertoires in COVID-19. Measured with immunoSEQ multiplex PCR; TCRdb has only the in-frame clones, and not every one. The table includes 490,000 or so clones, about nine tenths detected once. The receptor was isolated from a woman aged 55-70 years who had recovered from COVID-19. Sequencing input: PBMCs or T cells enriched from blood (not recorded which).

The CDR3 region is CATSESRTQPQHF. In DNA form, the CDR3 reads TGTGCCACCAGTGAGTCGCGAACGCAGCCCCAGCATTTT. The chain recombines TRBV24-1 with TRBJ1-5; no clear D gene. The CDR3 sequence is 13 residues long. The V and J ends lost 4 bases and 7 bases respectively, with 10 bases between them. CDR1 and CDR2 (germline): KGHDR, SFDVKD.